The subject of this entry is one TCR beta chain. The source of the sample is a study of T-cell reconstitution after alpha-beta-depleted transplantation in children. Unique molecular identifiers were incorporated during preparation of the TCRbeta library. TCRdb passed the PCR reads through MiXCR, listing each CDR3 protein once. This table holds about 540,000 distinct CDR3 sequences, 25% to 30% found once. Trimming left V 3 bases short and J 2 bases short, with 17 bases between. CDR1 and CDR2 (germline): SGHAT, FQNNGV. The CDR3 is made up of 17 amino acids. This clonotype originated in a boy in the first two years of life with Wiskott-Aldrich syndrome, due to receive a stem cell transplant. V gene TRBV11-2 combines with J gene TRBJ1-3; no clear D gene. Sequences were derived from PBMCs, sampled before TCRalphabeta/CD19-depleted stem cell transplant. CDR3 DNA sequence: TGTGCCAGCAGCTTTTCCCTTGGGCGTAAAACTGGAAACACCATATATTTT. This codes for CASSFSLGRKTGNTIYF.